Listed here are 16 T cell receptor beta chains from one sample, sequenced in a study of shared clonotypes between healthy human individuals. CD45RO-negative CD8 cells positively selected for CCR7 made up the naive population, which excluded terminally differentiated effector memory CD45RA+ cells. Profiling relied on immunoSEQ multiplex PCR, and the TCRdb table lists in-frame clones only, not all of them. The sample carries roughly 850,000 clones, 90% to 98% recorded once. The sample consisted of naive CD8+ T cells sorted from blood. The origin of the receptors is a man younger than 45 in good health.

The V and J genes are TRBV28 and TRBJ2-3; TRBD2 matches at 13 bases. The germline V gene has CDR1 MDHEN and CDR2 SYDVKM. This CDR3 has 13 amino acids. This CDR3 is CQTSGRGEDTQYF. The DNA for the CDR3 is TGTCAAACTAGCGGGAGGGGGGAAGATACGCAGTATTTT. The variable domain in full, completed from reference TRBV28 and TRBJ2-3, reads DVKVTQSSRYLVKRTGEKVFLECVQDMDHENMFWYRQDPGLGLRLIYFSYDVKMKEKGDIPEGYSVSREKKERFSLILESASTNQTSMYLCQTSGRGEDTQYFGPGTRLTVL.

The genes are TRBV2 and TRBJ2-3; 11 bases are a match to TRBD2. CDR3 length: 15 amino acids. Germline lookup yields CDR1 SNHLY and CDR2 FYNNEI. V gave up 6 bases and J gave up 0 bases; unmatched junction bases: 2. The CDR3 region is CASSVAGGSTDTQYF. The DNA for the CDR3 is TGTGCCAGCAGCGTAGCGGGAGGGAGCACAGATACGCAGTATTTT.

The chain combines TRBV7-3 with TRBJ2-5; TRBD1 matches 7 bases. V dropped 2 bases and J dropped 5; count of bases not matched to a gene: 8. This CDR3 has 15 amino acids. Germline V gene lookup returns CDR1 SGHTA and CDR2 FQGTGA. CDR3 DNA sequence: TGTGCCAGCAGCTTAGCTCCAGGGGGTTCGGAGACCCAGTACTTC. Translation: CASSLAPGGSETQYF.

The CDR3 bases are TGTGCCAGCAGCACTACTAGCGGTCCCTACAATGAGCAGTTCTTC. Translating it yields CASSTTSGPYNEQFF. The genes are TRBV7-9 and TRBJ2-1, with 8 bases that match TRBD2. Germline CDR1 is SEHNR and CDR2 is FQNEAQ (reference sequence). The CDR3 is 15 amino acids. Trimming at V came to 5 bases and at J to 2 bases, leaving 5 bases not matched to a gene.

The chain has TRBV7-9 and TRBJ2-7, with 7 bases matching TRBD1. Per germline, CDR1 SEHNR and CDR2 FQNEAQ (reference sequence). V lost 4 bases, J lost 2 bases, and 5 bases stayed unmatched. This CDR3 has 14 residues. The CDR3 spells CASSSRTGAYEQYF. The CDR3 bases are TGTGCCAGCAGCTCCAGGACAGGTGCCTACGAGCAGTACTTC.

The gene calls are TRBV5-6 and TRBJ2-1; D might be TRBD2 (6 bases). This CDR3 comprises 15 residues. V gave up 0 bases and J gave up 6 bases, with 13 bases separating them. The germline V gene encodes CDR1 SGHDT and CDR2 YYEEEE. CDR3 in amino acids: CASSLGAGRINEQFF. The CDR3 nucleotides are TGTGCCAGCAGCTTGGGGGCAGGGAGGATCAATGAGCAGTTCTTC.

The rearrangement joins TRBV12-5 to TRBJ1-2, with 9 bases that match TRBD1. The length of the CDR3 is 14 residues. V lost 2 bases to trimming and J lost 7 bases; unmatched junction nucleotides: 5. From germline, CDR1 is LGHNT and CDR2 FRNRAP. In nucleotides, the CDR3 is TGTGCTAGTGGTTTGAGCGGACAGGGGATTGGCTACACCTTC. This sequence encodes CASGLSGQGIGYTF.

The CDR3 DNA sequence: TGCGCCAGCAGCTTCCGGGACAAGAACACTGAAGCTTTCTTT. It specifies CASSFRDKNTEAFF. The V call is TRBV5-1, the J call TRBJ1-1, with D tentatively TRBD1 (6 bases). The CDR3 runs 14 residues. Germline CDR1 and CDR2: SGHRS and YFSETQ. V gave up 2 bases and J gave up 1 base, with 9 bases separating them.

The V gene is TRBV7-8, the J gene TRBJ2-1; D gene unclear. This CDR3 has 14 amino acids. CDR1 is SGHVS, CDR2 FQNEAQ, per germline. V lost 5 bases, J lost 8 bases, and 16 bases lay in between. DNA of the CDR3: TGTGCCAGCAGCCCGCAACGGGTTTCGGATGAGCAGTTCTTC. This encodes CASSPQRVSDEQFF.

The rearrangement uses TRBV7-3 and TRBJ2-1; maybe TRBD1 (6 bases). This CDR3 has 15 residues. Trimming took 4 bases from V and 3 from J, leaving 13 bases between them. Germline V CDR1 and CDR2: SGHTA, FQGTGA. The CDR3 spells CASSSSGAGYNEQFF. The CDR3, as DNA: TGTGCCAGCAGCTCTTCAGGGGCGGGCTACAATGAGCAGTTCTTC.

The chain employs TRBV6-6 and TRBJ2-7; no clear D. The germline V gene encodes CDR1 MNHNY and CDR2 SVGAGI (reference sequence). Between the trimmed V and J ends, which lost 5 bases and 6 bases, there was a span of 20 bases. This CDR3 has 15 amino acids. The CDR3 DNA reads as TGTGCCAGCAGTAGCAACCGGGCCTCGTTTGGCGAGCAGTACTTC. Protein: CASSSNRASFGEQYF.

The V gene is TRBV7-9, the J gene TRBJ1-3; perhaps TRBD1 as D (6 bases). The CDR3 runs 17 residues. V dropped 5 bases and J dropped 3 bases, with 20 bases sitting between them. Germline V gene lookup returns CDR1 SEHNR and CDR2 FQNEAQ (reference sequence). Written as DNA, the CDR3 is TGTGCCAGCAGCGCCGTTGCCCCCACAGGGCATGGAAACACCATATATTTT. This gives the protein CASSAVAPTGHGNTIYF.

J is TRBJ2-4 and V is TRBV7-9, with 11 positions matching TRBD2. CDR1 SEHNR and CDR2 FQNEAQ come from the germline V gene (reference sequence). V shed 5 bases and J 6 bases; nucleotides not matched to a gene: 9. The CDR3 is 16 residues long. The CDR3 DNA reads as TGTGCCAGCAGCCGTAGCGGGAGGGCCCGCGGAAACATTCAGTACTTC. Translation: CASSRSGRARGNIQYF.

The V and J genes are TRBV6-4 and TRBJ2-3; D unresolved. Germline V gene data show CDR1 as MRHNA and CDR2 as SNTAGT. There are 15 residues in the CDR3. V shed 0 bases and J shed 5 bases, with 12 bases lying between them. CDR3 bases: TGTGCCAGCAGTGACTCGCCGTCCCCCCAAGATACGCAGTATTTT. Translating gives CASSDSPSPQDTQYF.

The chain combines TRBV28 with TRBJ2-7, with D possibly being TRBD1 (5 bases). V was clipped by 2 bases and J by 2 bases, with 7 bases between them. The germline gives CDR1 MDHEN, CDR2 SYDVKM. The CDR3 sequence is 13 residues long. The CDR3 region has the DNA TGTGCCAGCAGTTTAGCAGGGCCCTACGAGCAGTACTTC. The encoded protein is CASSLAGPYEQYF.

The V gene is TRBV9, the J gene TRBJ2-7, with 7 bases identical to TRBD2. The CDR3 totals 15 residues. V shed 0 bases and J 0 bases; nucleotides not matched to a gene: 3. Germline V gene sequence: CDR1 SGDLS, CDR2 YYNGEE. CDR3 DNA: TGTGCCAGCAGCGTAGCGGGAGGTCCCTCCTACGAGCAGTACTTC. Translating gives CASSVAGGPSYEQYF.